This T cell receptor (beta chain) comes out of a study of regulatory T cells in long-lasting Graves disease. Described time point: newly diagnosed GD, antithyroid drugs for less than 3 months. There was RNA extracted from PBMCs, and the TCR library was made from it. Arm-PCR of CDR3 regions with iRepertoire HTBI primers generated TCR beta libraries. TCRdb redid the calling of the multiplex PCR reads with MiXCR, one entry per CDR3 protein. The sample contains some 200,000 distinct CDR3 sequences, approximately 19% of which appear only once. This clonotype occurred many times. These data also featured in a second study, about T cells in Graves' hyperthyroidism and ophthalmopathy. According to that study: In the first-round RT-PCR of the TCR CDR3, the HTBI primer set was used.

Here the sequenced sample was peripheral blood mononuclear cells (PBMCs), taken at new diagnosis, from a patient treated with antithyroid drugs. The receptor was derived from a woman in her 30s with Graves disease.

CDR3 amino acids: CATSRDRVIEKLFF. CDR3 in DNA: TGTGCCACCAGCAGGGACAGGGTTATCGAAAAACTGTTTTTT. The rearrangement uses TRBV15 and TRBJ1-4; 8 bases align to TRBD1. After removal of 3 bases from V and 8 bases from J, the junction contained 5 bases not matched to a gene. Germline loops: CDR1 LNHNV, CDR2 YYDKDF (reference sequence). The length of the CDR3 is 14 residues.